This TCR beta chain was profiled in a study of T-cell memory formation after mild COVID-19. Across the whole study: Clusters were largely donor specific.

It was 5'RACE with constant-segment primers that produced the TCR alpha and TCR beta cDNA libraries, which carried sample barcodes and UMIs. In TCRdb, the 5' RACE reads were re-called with MiXCR into one record per CDR3 protein. Altogether about 250,000 distinct CDR3 sequences are present, about a sixth being singletons, with the ten largest covering under 30%. With regard to this clonotype: Its cognate antigen is unknown.

The germline gives CDR1 KGHSH, CDR2 LQKENI. J lost 8 bases, V lost 6 bases, and 8 bases had no gene match. The CDR3 is 14 residues long. Study-level results: While clones contracting from day 15 to 85 were balanced between CD4 and CD8, later expanders leaned CD4+. Nothing showed for sure that second-wave clones peaking on day 37 were SARS-CoV-2 specific.

The rearrangement uses TRBV18 and TRBJ2-4; 9 positions match TRBD1. The sample comprised PBMCs or a T cell subset sorted from them (not recorded which). The sequence derives from a man between 18 and 35 years old who had mild COVID-19 (a few samples of this study predate the infection). Cell type and time point are not known. CDR3 nucleotides: TGTGCCAGCTCGGGGACAGGGTTAAAGGACATTCAGTACTTC. It yields the protein CASSGTGLKDIQYF.